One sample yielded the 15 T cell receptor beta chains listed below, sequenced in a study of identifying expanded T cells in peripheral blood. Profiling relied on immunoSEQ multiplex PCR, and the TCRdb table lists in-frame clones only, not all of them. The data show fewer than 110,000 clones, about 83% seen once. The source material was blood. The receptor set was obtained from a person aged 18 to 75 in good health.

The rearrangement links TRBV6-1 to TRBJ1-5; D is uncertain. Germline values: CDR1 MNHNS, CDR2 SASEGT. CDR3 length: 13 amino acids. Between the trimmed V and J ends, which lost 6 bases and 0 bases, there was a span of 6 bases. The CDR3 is CASSPYSNQPQHF. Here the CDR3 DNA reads TGTGCCAGCAGCCCCTATAGCAATCAGCCCCAGCATTTT.

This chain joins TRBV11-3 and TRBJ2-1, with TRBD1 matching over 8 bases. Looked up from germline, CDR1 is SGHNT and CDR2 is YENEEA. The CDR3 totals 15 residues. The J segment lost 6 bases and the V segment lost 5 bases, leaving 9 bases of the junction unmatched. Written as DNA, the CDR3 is TGTGCCAGCAGCCTAAGGACAGGGTGGGCCAATGAGCAGTTCTTC. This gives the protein CASSLRTGWANEQFF. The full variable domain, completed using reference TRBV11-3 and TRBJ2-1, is EAGVVQSPRYKIIEKKQPVAFWCNPISGHNTLYWYLQNLGQGPELLIRYENEEAVDDSQLPKDRFSAERLKGVDSTLKIQPAELGDSAVYLCASSLRTGWANEQFFGPGTRLTVL.

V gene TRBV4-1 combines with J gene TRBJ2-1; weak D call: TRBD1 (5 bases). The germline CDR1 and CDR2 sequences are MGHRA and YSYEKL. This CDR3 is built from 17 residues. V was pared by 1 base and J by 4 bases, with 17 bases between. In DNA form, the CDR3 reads TGCGCCAGCAGCCAAGTTTACCCCCTTTCAGGGTACAATGAGCAGTTCTTC. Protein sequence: CASSQVYPLSGYNEQFF.

CDR3: CASSLGGTWGTDTQYF. CDR3 DNA sequence: TGCGCCAGCAGCTTGGGGGGAACATGGGGCACAGATACGCAGTATTTT. The rearrangement links TRBV5-1 to TRBJ2-3; D gene ambiguous. The V gene lost 0 bases and the J gene lost 1 base, with 12 bases spanning the gap. The CDR3 contains 16 residues. CDR1 is SGHRS and CDR2 is YFSETQ in the germline V gene. The entire variable domain, with the rest obtained from reference TRBV5-1 and TRBJ2-3, is as follows: KAGVTQTPRYLIKTRGQQVTLSCSPISGHRSVSWYQQTPGQGLQFLFEYFSETQRNKGNFPGRFSGRQFSNSRSEMNVSTLELGDSALYLCASSLGGTWGTDTQYFGPGTRLTVL.

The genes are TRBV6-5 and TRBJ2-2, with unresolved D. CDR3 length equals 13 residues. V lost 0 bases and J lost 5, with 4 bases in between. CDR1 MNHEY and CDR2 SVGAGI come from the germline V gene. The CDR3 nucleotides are TGTGCCAGCAGTTACTCAAGAACCGGGGAGCTGTTTTTT. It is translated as CASSYSRTGELFF.

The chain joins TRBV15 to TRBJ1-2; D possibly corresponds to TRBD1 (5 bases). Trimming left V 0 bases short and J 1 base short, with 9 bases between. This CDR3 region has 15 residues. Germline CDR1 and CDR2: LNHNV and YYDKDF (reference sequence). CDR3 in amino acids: CATSRDTTDNYGYTF. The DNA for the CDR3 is TGTGCCACCAGCAGAGATACGACAGATAACTATGGCTACACCTTC. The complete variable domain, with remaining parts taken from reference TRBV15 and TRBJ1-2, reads DAMVIQNPRYQVTQFGKPVTLSCSQTLNHNVMYWYQQKSSQAPKLLFHYYDKDFNNEADTPDNFQSRRPNTSFCFLDIRSPGLGDTAMYLCATSRDTTDNYGYTFGSGTRLTVV.

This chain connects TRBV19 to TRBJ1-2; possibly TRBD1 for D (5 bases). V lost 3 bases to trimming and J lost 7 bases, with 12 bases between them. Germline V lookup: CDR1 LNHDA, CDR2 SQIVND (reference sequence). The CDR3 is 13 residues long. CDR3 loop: CASSMGPTPGYTF. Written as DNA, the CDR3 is TGTGCCAGTAGTATGGGACCTACCCCTGGCTACACCTTC.

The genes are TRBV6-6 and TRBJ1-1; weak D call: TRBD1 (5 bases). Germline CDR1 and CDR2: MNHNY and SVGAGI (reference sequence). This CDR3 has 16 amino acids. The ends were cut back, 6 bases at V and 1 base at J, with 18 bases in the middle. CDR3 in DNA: TGTGCCAGCAGCGACCTGAACCGGGGGGGGAACACTGAAGCTTTCTTT. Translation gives CASSDLNRGGNTEAFF.

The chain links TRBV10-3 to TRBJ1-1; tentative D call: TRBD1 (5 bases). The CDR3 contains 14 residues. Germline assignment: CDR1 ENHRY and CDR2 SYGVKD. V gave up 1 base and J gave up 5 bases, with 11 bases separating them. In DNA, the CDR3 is TGTGCCATCAGTGAGTGGAAGGGGCAGACTGAAGCTTTCTTT. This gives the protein CAISEWKGQTEAFF.

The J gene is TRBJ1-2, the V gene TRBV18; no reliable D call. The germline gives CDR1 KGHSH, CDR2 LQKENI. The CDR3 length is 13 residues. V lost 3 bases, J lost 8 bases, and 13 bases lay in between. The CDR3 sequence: CASSPPREGGYTF. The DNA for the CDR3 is TGTGCCAGCTCACCCCCCCGGGAAGGAGGCTACACCTTC.

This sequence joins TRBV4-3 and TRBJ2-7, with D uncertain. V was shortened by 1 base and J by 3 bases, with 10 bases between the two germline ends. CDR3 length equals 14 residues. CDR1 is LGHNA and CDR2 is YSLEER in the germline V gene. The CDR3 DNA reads TGCGCCAGCAGCCAAGGGATCGGAGTCTACGAGCAGTACTTC. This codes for CASSQGIGVYEQYF.

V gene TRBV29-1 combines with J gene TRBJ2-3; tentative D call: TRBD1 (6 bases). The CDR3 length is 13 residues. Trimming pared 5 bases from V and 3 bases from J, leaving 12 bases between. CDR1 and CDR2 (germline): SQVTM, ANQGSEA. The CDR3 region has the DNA TGCAGCGTTTCACAGGGTACAACAGATACGCAGTATTTT. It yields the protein CSVSQGTTDTQYF.

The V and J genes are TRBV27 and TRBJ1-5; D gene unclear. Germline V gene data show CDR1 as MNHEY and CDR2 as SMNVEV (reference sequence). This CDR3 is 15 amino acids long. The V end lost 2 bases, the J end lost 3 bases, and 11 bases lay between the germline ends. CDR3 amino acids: CASSLVRGINQPQHF. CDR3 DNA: TGTGCCAGCAGTTTAGTCCGGGGAATCAATCAGCCCCAGCATTTT.

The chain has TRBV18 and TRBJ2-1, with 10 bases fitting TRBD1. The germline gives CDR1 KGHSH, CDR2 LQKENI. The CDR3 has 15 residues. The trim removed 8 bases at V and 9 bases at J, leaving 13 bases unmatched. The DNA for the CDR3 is TGTGCCAGCCTCGGGGGGACAGGGGACGTTATTGAGCAGTTCTTC. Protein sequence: CASLGGTGDVIEQFF. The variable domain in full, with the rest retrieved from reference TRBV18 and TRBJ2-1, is NAGVMQNPRHLVRRRGQEARLRCSPMKGHSHVYWYRQLPEEGLKFMVYLQKENIIDESGMPKERFSAEFPKEGPSILRIQQVVRGDSAAYFCASLGGTGDVIEQFFGPGTRLTVL.

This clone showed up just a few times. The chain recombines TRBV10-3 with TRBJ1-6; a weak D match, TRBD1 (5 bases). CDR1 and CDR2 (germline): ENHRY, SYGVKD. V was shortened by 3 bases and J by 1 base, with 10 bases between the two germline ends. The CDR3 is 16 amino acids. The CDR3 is CAISERQGSYNSPLHF. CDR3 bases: TGTGCCATCAGTGAAAGGCAGGGTTCCTATAATTCACCCCTCCACTTT.